The 3 T cell receptor beta chains in this list originate from one sample, sequenced in a study of Ad26.COV2.S vaccination and SARS-CoV-2 variants. This table comes from immunoSEQ multiplex PCR, and its TCRdb copy is limited to in-frame clones, with some not included. The profile shows 360,000 or so clones, 87% of them singletons. The treatment was: about 20 received Ad26.COV2.S at low or high dose, single or two shots; roughly five received placebo; per-sample allocation not given. It was on day 63 after the first vaccine or placebo injection that samples were taken. The sequencing used peripheral blood, collected in a trial of Ad26.COV2.S vaccine versus placebo. These receptors came from a person aged 18 to 65 who received the Ad26.COV2.S COVID-19 vaccine or a placebo.

The V call is TRBV15, the J call TRBJ2-5; 9 bases are shared with TRBD2. V trimming: 0 bases; J trimming: 0 bases; junction bases outside the gene matches: 11. Per germline, CDR1 LNHNV and CDR2 YYDKDF (reference sequence). This CDR3 comprises 19 residues. The CDR3 DNA sequence: TGTGCCACCAGCAGAGATAGAGGAGGTGTAGCGGGGGACCAAGAGACCCAGTACTTC. Protein sequence: CATSRDRGGVAGDQETQYF.

V gene TRBV5-1 combines with J gene TRBJ2-5; 8 bases map to TRBD2. CDR1 and CDR2 (germline): SGHRS, YFSETQ. The CDR3 runs to 16 residues. Unmatched junction bases numbered 11, after V lost 2 bases and J lost 5 bases. CDR3 amino acids: CASSFSGAPKEETQYF. CDR3 nucleotide sequence: TGCGCCAGCAGCTTTAGCGGGGCACCAAAGGAGGAGACCCAGTACTTC.

The chain combines TRBV5-5 with TRBJ1-4, with D unclear. Germline-derived CDR1 and CDR2 are SGHKS and YYEKEE (reference sequence). V was trimmed by 1 base and J by 8 bases, leaving 12 bases between them. The CDR3 is 14 residues long. The CDR3 loop reads CASSLYGDEEKLFF. CDR3 in DNA: TGTGCCAGCAGCTTGTATGGGGATGAGGAAAAACTGTTTTTT.